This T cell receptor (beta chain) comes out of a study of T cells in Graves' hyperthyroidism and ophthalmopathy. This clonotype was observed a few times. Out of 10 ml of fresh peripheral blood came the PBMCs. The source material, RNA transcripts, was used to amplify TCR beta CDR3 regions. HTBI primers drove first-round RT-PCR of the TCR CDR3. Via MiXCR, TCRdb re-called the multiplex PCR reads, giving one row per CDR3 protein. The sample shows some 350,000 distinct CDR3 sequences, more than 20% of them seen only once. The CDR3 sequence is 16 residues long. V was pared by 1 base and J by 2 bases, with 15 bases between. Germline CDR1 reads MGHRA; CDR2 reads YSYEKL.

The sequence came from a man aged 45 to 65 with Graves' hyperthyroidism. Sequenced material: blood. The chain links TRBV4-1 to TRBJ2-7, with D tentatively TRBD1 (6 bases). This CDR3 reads CASSQGRTDSPYEQYF. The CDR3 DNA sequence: TGCGCCAGCAGCCAAGGTCGGACAGACTCCCCCTACGAGCAGTACTTC.